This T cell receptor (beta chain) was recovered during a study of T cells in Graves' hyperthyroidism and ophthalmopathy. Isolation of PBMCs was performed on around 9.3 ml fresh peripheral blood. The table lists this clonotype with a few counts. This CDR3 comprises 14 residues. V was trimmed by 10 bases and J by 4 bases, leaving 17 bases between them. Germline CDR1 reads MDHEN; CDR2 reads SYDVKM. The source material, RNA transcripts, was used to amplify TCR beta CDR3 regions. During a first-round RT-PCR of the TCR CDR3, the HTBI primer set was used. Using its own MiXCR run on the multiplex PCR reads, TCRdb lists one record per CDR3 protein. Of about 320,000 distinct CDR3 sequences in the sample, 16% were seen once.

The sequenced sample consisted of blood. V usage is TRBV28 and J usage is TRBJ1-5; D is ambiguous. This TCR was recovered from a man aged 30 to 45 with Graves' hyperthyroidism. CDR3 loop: CATTKGGRNQPQHF. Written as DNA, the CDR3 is TGTGCCACCACGAAGGGAGGTAGGAATCAGCCCCAGCATTTT.